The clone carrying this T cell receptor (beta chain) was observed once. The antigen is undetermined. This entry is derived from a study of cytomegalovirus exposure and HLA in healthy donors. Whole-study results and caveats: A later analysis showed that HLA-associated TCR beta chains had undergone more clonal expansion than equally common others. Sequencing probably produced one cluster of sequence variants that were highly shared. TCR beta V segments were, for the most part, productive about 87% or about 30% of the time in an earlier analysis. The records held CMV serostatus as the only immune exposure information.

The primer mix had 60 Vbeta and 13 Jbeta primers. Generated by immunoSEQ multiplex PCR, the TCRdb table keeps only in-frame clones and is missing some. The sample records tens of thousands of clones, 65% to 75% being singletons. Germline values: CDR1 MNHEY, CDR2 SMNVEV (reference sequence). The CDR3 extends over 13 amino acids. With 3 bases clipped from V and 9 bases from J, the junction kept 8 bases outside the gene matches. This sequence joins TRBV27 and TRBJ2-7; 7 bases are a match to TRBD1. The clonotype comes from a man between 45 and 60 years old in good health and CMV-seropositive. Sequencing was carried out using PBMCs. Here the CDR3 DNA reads TGTGCCAGCAGTTTCGCAGGGGGAATGGGGCAGTACTTC. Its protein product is CASSFAGGMGQYF.